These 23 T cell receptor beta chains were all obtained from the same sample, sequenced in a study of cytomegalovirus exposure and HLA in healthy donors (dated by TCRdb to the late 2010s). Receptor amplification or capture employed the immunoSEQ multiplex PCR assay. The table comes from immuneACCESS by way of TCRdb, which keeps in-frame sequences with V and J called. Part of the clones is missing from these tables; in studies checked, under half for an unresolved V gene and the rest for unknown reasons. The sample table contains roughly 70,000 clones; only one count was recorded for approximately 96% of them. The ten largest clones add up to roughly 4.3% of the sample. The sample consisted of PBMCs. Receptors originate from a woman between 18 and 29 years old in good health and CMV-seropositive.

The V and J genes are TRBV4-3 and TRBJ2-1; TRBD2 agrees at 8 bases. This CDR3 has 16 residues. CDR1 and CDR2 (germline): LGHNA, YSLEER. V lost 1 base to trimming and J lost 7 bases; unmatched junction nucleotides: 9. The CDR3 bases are TGCGCCAGCAGCCAAGGTAGTAGCGGGACTCGTAATGAGCAGTTCTTC. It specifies CASSQGSSGTRNEQFF.

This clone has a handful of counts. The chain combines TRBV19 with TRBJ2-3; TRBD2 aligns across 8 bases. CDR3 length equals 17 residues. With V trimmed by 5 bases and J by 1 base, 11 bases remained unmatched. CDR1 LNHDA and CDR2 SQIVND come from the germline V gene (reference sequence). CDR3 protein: CASSLIAGPPGTDTQYF. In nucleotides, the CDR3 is TGTGCCAGTAGTCTTATAGCGGGACCGCCCGGCACAGATACGCAGTATTTT.

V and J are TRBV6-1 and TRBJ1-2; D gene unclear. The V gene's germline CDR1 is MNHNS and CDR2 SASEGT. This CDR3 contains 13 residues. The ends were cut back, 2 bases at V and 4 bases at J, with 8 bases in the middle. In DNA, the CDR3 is TGTGCCAGCAGTGAACCGGGTTCCTATGGCTACACCTTC. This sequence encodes CASSEPGSYGYTF.

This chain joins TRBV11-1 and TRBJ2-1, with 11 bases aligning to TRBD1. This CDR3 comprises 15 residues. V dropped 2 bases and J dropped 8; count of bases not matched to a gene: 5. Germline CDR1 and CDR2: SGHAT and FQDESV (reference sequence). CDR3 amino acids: CASSLIGQGAYEQFF. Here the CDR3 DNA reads TGTGCCAGCAGCTTAATAGGACAGGGGGCATATGAGCAGTTCTTC.

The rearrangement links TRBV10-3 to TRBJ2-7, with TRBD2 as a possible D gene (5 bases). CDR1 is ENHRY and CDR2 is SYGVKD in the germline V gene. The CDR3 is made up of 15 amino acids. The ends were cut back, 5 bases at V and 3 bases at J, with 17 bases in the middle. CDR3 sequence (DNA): TGTGCCATCAGTCCGGACTCCCTCCGTAGCTACGAGCAGTACTTC. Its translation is CAISPDSLRSYEQYF.

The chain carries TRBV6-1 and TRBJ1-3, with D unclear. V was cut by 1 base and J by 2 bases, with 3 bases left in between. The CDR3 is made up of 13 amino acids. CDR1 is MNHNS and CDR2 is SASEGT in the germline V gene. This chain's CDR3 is CASSEGPGNTIYF. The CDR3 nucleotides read TGTGCCAGCAGTGAAGGGCCTGGAAACACCATATATTTT.

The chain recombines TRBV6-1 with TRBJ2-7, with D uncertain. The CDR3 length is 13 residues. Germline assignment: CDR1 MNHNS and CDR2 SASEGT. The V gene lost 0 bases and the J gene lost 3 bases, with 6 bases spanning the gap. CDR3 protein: CASSEAGSYEQYF. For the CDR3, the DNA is TGTGCCAGCAGTGAAGCGGGCAGCTACGAGCAGTACTTC.

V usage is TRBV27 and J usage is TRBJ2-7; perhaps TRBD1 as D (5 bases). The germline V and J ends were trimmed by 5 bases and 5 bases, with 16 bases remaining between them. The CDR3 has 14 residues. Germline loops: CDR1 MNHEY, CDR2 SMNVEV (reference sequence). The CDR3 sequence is CASSPPTAGHEQYF. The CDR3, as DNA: TGTGCCAGCAGTCCTCCGACCGCAGGGCACGAGCAGTACTTC.

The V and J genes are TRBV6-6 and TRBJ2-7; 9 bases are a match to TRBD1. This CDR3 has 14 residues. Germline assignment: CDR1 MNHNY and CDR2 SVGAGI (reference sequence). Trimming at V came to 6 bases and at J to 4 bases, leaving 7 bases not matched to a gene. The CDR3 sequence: CASRPTGGAYEQYF. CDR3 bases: TGTGCCAGCAGGCCTACAGGGGGCGCGTACGAGCAGTACTTC.

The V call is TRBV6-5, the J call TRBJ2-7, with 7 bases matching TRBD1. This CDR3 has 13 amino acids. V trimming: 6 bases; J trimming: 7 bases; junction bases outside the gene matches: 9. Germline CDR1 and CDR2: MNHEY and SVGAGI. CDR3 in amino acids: CASRRQGLGEQYF. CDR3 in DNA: TGTGCCAGCAGGAGACAGGGCCTGGGGGAGCAGTACTTC.

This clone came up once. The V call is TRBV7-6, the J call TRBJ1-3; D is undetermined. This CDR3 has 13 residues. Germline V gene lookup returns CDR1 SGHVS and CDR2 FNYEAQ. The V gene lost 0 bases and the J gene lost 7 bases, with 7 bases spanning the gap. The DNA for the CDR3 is TGTGCCAGCAGCTTAGCTGGAGCCAACACCATATATTTT. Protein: CASSLAGANTIYF. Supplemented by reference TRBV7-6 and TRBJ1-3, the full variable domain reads GAGVSQSPRYKVTKRGQDVALRCDPISGHVSLYWYRQALGQGPEFLTYFNYEAQQDKSGLPNDRFSAERPEGSISTLTIQRTEQRDSAMYRCASSLAGANTIYFGEGSWLTVV.

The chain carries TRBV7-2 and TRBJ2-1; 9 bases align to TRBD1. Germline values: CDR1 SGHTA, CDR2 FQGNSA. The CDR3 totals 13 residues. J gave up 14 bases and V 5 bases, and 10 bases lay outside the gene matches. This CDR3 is CASSVPPGQGKFF. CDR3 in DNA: TGTGCCAGCAGCGTTCCCCCGGGACAGGGTAAGTTCTTC.

CDR3 in amino acids: CSVEAPSGEQFF. CDR3 sequence (DNA): TGCAGCGTGGAGGCTCCTTCCGGAGAGCAGTTCTTC. This sequence joins TRBV29-1 and TRBJ2-1, with a tentative D call TRBD2 (5 bases). Per the germline V gene, CDR1 is SQVTM and CDR2 is ANQGSEA. This CDR3 has 12 residues. Trimming removed 6 bases at V and 10 bases at J, with 16 bases between.

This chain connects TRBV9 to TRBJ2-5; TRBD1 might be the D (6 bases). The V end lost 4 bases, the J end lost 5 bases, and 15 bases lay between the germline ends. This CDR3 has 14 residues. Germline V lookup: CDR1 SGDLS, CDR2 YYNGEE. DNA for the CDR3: TGTGCCAGCAGCCAGTCGAGGGGGAGCGAGACCCAGTACTTC. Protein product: CASSQSRGSETQYF.

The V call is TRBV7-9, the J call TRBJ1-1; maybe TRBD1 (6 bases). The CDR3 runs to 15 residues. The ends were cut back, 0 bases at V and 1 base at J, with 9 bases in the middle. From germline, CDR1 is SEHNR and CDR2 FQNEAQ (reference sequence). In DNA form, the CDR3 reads TGTGCCAGCAGCTTAGCCAGGGGAAAGAACACTGAAGCTTTCTTT. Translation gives CASSLARGKNTEAFF.

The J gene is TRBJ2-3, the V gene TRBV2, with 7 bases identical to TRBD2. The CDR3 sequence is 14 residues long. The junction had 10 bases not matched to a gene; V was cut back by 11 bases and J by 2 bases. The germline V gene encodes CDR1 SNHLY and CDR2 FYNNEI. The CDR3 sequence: CAVGERGPTDTQYF. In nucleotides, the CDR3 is TGTGCCGTTGGCGAGCGGGGTCCCACAGATACGCAGTATTTT.

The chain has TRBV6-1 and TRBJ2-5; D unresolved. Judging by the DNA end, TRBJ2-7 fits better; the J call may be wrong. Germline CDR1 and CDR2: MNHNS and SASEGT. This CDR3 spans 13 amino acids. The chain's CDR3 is CASSEAPPYEQYF. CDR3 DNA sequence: TGTGCCAGCAGTGAAGCGCCCCCCTACGAGCAGTACTTC.

The CDR3 DNA follows: TGTGCCAGCAGCCAGGGGCATCGGGAAAAACTGTTTTTT. Its protein is CASSQGHREKLFF. The gene calls are TRBV14 and TRBJ1-4, with D possibly being TRBD1 (5 bases). The CDR3 covers 13 residues. Germline CDR1 is SGHDN and CDR2 is FVKESK. Between the trimmed V and J ends, which lost 3 bases and 8 bases, there was a span of 10 bases.

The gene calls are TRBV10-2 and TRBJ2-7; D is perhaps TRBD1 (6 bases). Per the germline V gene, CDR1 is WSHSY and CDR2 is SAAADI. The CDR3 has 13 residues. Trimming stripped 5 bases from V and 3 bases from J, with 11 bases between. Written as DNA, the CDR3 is TGCGCCAGCAGTCCGCTAGGGGGCTACGAGCAGTACTTC. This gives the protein CASSPLGGYEQYF.

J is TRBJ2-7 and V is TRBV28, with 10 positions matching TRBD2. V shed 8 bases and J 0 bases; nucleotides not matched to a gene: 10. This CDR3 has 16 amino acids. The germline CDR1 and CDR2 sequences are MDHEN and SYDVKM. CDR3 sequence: CASGLSAGGSSYEQYF. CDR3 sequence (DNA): TGTGCCAGCGGACTGTCAGCGGGAGGGAGCTCCTACGAGCAGTACTTC.

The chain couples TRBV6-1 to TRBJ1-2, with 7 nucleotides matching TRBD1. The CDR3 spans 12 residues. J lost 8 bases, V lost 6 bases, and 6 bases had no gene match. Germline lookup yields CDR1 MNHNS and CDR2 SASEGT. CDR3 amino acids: CASRLVQGGYTF. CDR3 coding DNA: TGTGCCAGCAGACTAGTACAGGGGGGCTACACCTTC.

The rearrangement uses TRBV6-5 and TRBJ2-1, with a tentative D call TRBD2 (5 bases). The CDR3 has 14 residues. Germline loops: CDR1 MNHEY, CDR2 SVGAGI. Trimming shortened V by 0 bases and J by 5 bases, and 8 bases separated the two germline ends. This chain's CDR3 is CASSYSDSDNEQFF. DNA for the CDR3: TGTGCCAGCAGTTACTCGGATAGCGACAATGAGCAGTTCTTC.

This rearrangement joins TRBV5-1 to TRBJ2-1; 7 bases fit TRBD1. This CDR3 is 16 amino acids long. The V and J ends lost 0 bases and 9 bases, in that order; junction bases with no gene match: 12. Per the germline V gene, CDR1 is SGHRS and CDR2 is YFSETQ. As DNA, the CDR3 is TGCGCCAGCAGCTTGGCTACCGACAGGGCCAGCTTTGAGCAGTTCTTC. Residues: CASSLATDRASFEQFF.